This TCR beta chain is drawn from a study of blood T cell repertoires in COVID-19. In the study overall: Specimens from acute and convalescent COVID-19 originated in the United States, Italy and Spain. PBMCs, B-cell-depleted T cells, or T cells were the source of the cDNA or gDNA that made up the material.

Germline loops: CDR1 LGHNT, CDR2 FRNRAP. The CDR3 spans 17 residues. The V and J ends lost 6 bases and 0 bases respectively, with 17 bases between them. How the authors handled the data: Counts of nucleated cells, estimated from reference gene primer amplification, were obtained. Method: immunoSEQ multiplex PCR; TCRdb's copy keeps in-frame clones and lacks some. V, J and clone size were drawn from that table, and D and trimming were deduced from the DNA. Of 200,000 or so clones listed, 70% to 90% are singletons. V usage is TRBV12-5 and J usage is TRBJ1-4, with unresolved D. The receptor was derived from a human donor with active or convalescent COVID-19. The donor label of this sample is uncertain. The sample taken for sequencing was peripheral blood. The CDR3 DNA is TGTGCTAGTGGAGACCCCCAGGAACCTGCAACTAATGAAAAACTGTTTTTT. Translation gives CASGDPQEPATNEKLFF. Based on the CDR3 plus reference TRBV12-5 and TRBJ1-4, the full variable domain is DARVTQTPRHKVTEMGQEVTMRCQPILGHNTVFWYRQTMMQGLELLAYFRNRAPLDDSGMPKDRFSAEMPDATLATLKIQPSEPRDSAVYFCASGDPQEPATNEKLFFGSGTQLSVL.